The 21 T cell receptor beta chains below come from one sample, sequenced in a study of T cell repertoires in cytomegalovirus infection. TCRdb re-derived calls from the reads in MiXCR, one entry per CDR3 protein. Of fewer than 350,000 distinct CDR3 sequences listed, 8% to 9.5% are singletons. Sequenced material: PBMCs. The source of these receptors is a human donor in good health (CMV status not recorded). Some clones in this sample may be carry-over from other donors' samples.

At least ten counts were recorded for this clonotype. The genes are TRBV7-6 and TRBJ1-4; D not certain. CDR3 size: 13 residues. The V end was cut by 1 base, the J end by 8 bases, with 8 bases between. Looked up from germline, CDR1 is SGHVS and CDR2 is FNYEAQ. CDR3 protein: CASSLVWGEKLFF. DNA for the CDR3: TGTGCCAGCAGCTTAGTCTGGGGAGAAAAACTGTTTTTT.

This clonotype has a count of ten or more. CDR3 amino acids: CASSARTSGTGEQFF. The CDR3 nucleotides are TGTGCCAGCAGCGCGCGGACTAGCGGGACCGGGGAGCAGTTCTTC. The chain employs TRBV7-6 and TRBJ2-1; 12 nucleotides match TRBD2. V was pared by 5 bases and J by 10 bases, with 9 bases of the junction left unmatched. Germline-derived CDR1 and CDR2 are SGHVS and FNYEAQ. The CDR3 sequence is 15 residues long.

For the CDR3, the DNA is TGTGCCAGCAGCCCCCGGGGAGTTTTTTTTGAGCAGTTCTTC. Amino acid sequence: CASSPRGVFFEQFF. The chain joins TRBV7-2 to TRBJ2-1; D might be TRBD2 (5 bases). The CDR3 spans 14 residues. The V end was cut by 5 bases, the J end by 9 bases, with 17 bases between. Germline loops: CDR1 SGHTA, CDR2 FQGNSA. The whole variable domain, remainder taken from reference TRBV7-2 and TRBJ2-1, is GAGVSQSPSNKVTEKGKDVELRCDPISGHTALYWYRQSLGQGLEFLIYFQGNSAPDKSGLPSDRFSAERTGGSVSTLTIQRTQQEDSAVYLCASSPRGVFFEQFFGPGTRLTVL.

This clonotype was counted many times. The CDR3 loop reads CASSPGSSFYEQYF. The CDR3 DNA follows: TGTGCCAGCAGTCCCGGGAGCAGTTTCTACGAGCAGTACTTC. The chain carries TRBV27 and TRBJ2-7; D perhaps matches TRBD2 (6 bases). V was pared by 5 bases and J by 3 bases, with 14 bases between. Germline V gene lookup returns CDR1 MNHEY and CDR2 SMNVEV (reference sequence). The CDR3 runs 14 residues.

This clonotype occurred many times. The chain recombines TRBV19 with TRBJ1-5; the match to TRBD1 covers 9 bases. The length of the CDR3 is 14 residues. Per the germline V gene, CDR1 is LNHDA and CDR2 is SQIVND (reference sequence). Losses at the gene ends were 4 bases for V and 5 bases for J; bases not matched to a gene: 3. The CDR3 DNA sequence: TGTGCCAGTAGTAACAGGGGGCGCTATCAGCCCCAGCATTTT. Translated, it gives CASSNRGRYQPQHF. Full variable domain (remainder filled in from reference TRBV19 and TRBJ1-5): DGGITQSPKYLFRKEGQNVTLSCEQNLNHDAMYWYRQDPGQGLRLIYYSQIVNDFQKGDIAEGYSVSREKKESFPLTVTSAQKNPTAFYLCASSNRGRYQPQHFGDGTRLSIL.

A few counts support this clonotype. The chain employs TRBV19 and TRBJ2-3; D might be TRBD2 (7 bases). Germline-derived CDR1 and CDR2 are LNHDA and SQIVND (reference sequence). The CDR3 contains 20 residues. The V end was cut by 5 bases, the J end by 3 bases, with 30 bases between. CDR3 sequence reads: CASSRRGGSTSLLQTDTQYF. The CDR3 DNA reads TGTGCCAGTAGTCGAAGGGGGGGGTCGACTAGCCTCCTACAAACAGATACGCAGTATTTT.

This clonotype was counted between two and nine times. The chain employs TRBV30 and TRBJ1-2; 8 bases are shared with TRBD1. Germline V CDR1 and CDR2: GTSNPN, SVGIG (reference sequence). Trimming took 4 bases from V and 7 from J; bases not matched to a gene: 11. The CDR3 contains 14 residues. The CDR3 here is CAWTSGTGGSGYTF. DNA of the CDR3: TGTGCCTGGACCTCAGGGACAGGCGGTAGTGGCTACACCTTC. The full variable domain, its missing parts supplied by reference TRBV30 and TRBJ1-2, is SQTIHQWPATLVQPVGSPLSLECTVEGTSNPNLYWYRQAAGRGLQLLFYSVGIGQISSEVPQNLSASRPQDRQFILSSKKLLLSDSGFYLCAWTSGTGGSGYTFGSGTRLTVV.

This chain connects TRBV10-3 to TRBJ2-2, with 7 bases matching TRBD1. V was pared by 9 bases and J by 5 bases, with 6 bases of the junction left unmatched. Looked up from germline, CDR1 is ENHRY and CDR2 is SYGVKD. This CDR3 region has 13 residues. CDR3 sequence (DNA): TGTGCCATGGCGCCAGGGGGAACCGGGGAGCTGTTTTTT. It translates to CAMAPGGTGELFF.

The chain employs TRBV7-4 and TRBJ1-1; tentative D call: TRBD1 (5 bases). Trimming took 0 bases from V and 5 from J, leaving 13 bases between them. The length of the CDR3 is 15 residues. From germline, CDR1 is SGHVT and CDR2 SQSDAQ. CDR3 nucleotide sequence: TGTGCCAGCAGCTTAGCGCGAGGGGAGAGGACTGAAGCTTTCTTT. This translates into CASSLARGERTEAFF.

The chain carries TRBV7-2 and TRBJ2-4; D is tentatively TRBD1 or TRBD2 (7 bases each). The CDR3 contains 17 residues. V dropped 5 bases and J dropped 2 bases, with 19 bases sitting between them. Germline V gene data show CDR1 as SGHTA and CDR2 as FQGNSA. In DNA form, the CDR3 reads TGTGCCAGCAGCCACCCCAGGGGGGGGGAGTCCAAAAACATTCAGTACTTC. Protein product: CASSHPRGGESKNIQYF.

This clonotype was counted many times. The CDR3 DNA follows: TGTGCCAGCAGCTTAGGGGGGCGGCAGCCCCAGCATTTT. This gives the protein CASSLGGRQPQHF. The chain links TRBV7-2 to TRBJ1-5; possibly TRBD1 for D (6 bases). Germline V lookup: CDR1 SGHTA, CDR2 FQGNSA. V lost 1 base to trimming and J lost 7 bases, with 8 bases between them. This CDR3 spans 13 amino acids.

The sample holds many counts of this clonotype. The CDR3 is CASSLWEVGNSPLHF. The CDR3 coding sequence is TGTGCCAGCAGCTTATGGGAGGTCGGTAATTCACCCCTCCACTTT. The V gene is TRBV7-9, the J gene TRBJ1-6; no clear D gene. V lost 2 bases and J 6 bases, leaving 11 bases between the germline ends. Germline lookup yields CDR1 SEHNR and CDR2 FQNEAQ (reference sequence). The CDR3 is 15 residues long. The full variable domain, with the rest looked up from reference TRBV7-9 and TRBJ1-6, is DTGVSQNPRHKITKRGQNVTFRCDPISEHNRLYWYRQTLGQGPEFLTYFQNEAQLEKSRLLSDRFSAERPKGSFSTLEIQRTEQGDSAMYLCASSLWEVGNSPLHFGNGTRLTVT.

This clonotype was seen a few times. The chain is built from TRBV28 and TRBJ1-2; D remains ambiguous. This CDR3 has 14 residues. Trimming shortened V by 8 bases and J by 8 bases, and 21 bases separated the two germline ends. In germline, CDR1 is MDHEN, CDR2 SYDVKM. CDR3 sequence: CASCSGRAWKGYTF. The CDR3 DNA sequence: TGTGCCAGCTGTTCAGGAAGGGCTTGGAAGGGCTACACCTTC.

The rearrangement links TRBV6-6 to TRBJ1-3, with 10 positions matching TRBD1. CDR3 length: 15 amino acids. The ends lost 5 bases at V and 7 bases at J; junction bases unmatched: 8. Germline assignment: CDR1 MNHNY and CDR2 SVGAGI (reference sequence). CDR3 coding DNA: TGTGCCAGCAGTCCCCGGACAGGGGGAAGGAACACCATATATTTT. Translated, it gives CASSPRTGGRNTIYF.

This clonotype was observed many times. This sequence joins TRBV28 and TRBJ2-5; 7 nucleotides match TRBD1. The CDR3 is 15 residues long. Trimming cost V 4 bases and J 2 bases; bases outside gene matches: 7. The germline gives CDR1 MDHEN, CDR2 SYDVKM. CDR3 in DNA: TGTGCCAGCAGTTCTCGGACAGGACGACAAGAGACCCAGTACTTC. As protein: CASSSRTGRQETQYF.

Notes on this clonotype: The junction shows a germline mismatch at one end, possibly a read error. The gene calls are TRBV28 and TRBJ2-3, with TRBD1 identical over 9 bases. Germline V CDR1 and CDR2: MDHEN, SYDVKM. This CDR3 is built from 13 residues. The chain's CDR3 is CSSNDRGADTQYF. The DNA of the CDR3 is TGTTCCAGTAACGACAGGGGGGCAGATACGCAGTATTTT.

This clonotype was detected only a few times. The chain employs TRBV5-1 and TRBJ1-4; TRBD1 agrees at 8 bases. Germline trimming cut 3 bases from V and 5 bases from J; bases unmatched to any gene: 3. Germline loops: CDR1 SGHRS, CDR2 YFSETQ. The length of the CDR3 is 14 residues. CDR3 DNA: TGCGCCAGCAGCTCTGGGACAGGAAATGAAAAACTGTTTTTT. Protein sequence: CASSSGTGNEKLFF. The full variable domain, in which reference TRBV5-1 and TRBJ1-4 provide the parts outside the CDR3, is KAGVTQTPRYLIKTRGQQVTLSCSPISGHRSVSWYQQTPGQGLQFLFEYFSETQRNKGNFPGRFSGRQFSNSRSEMNVSTLELGDSALYLCASSSGTGNEKLFFGSGTQLSVL.

This clonotype was counted a few times. V is TRBV28 and J is TRBJ2-7, with D perhaps matching TRBD2 (7 bases). This CDR3 contains 14 residues. Trimming stripped 6 bases from V and 4 bases from J, with 16 bases between. The germline gives CDR1 MDHEN, CDR2 SYDVKM. This CDR3 is CASRGLGGQYEQYF. The CDR3 nucleotides are TGTGCCAGCAGGGGGCTCGGGGGGCAATACGAGCAGTACTTC.

This clonotype was counted between two and nine times. The chain combines TRBV20-1 with TRBJ2-1, with D possibly matching TRBD1 (6 bases). The ends were cut back, 6 bases at V and 4 bases at J, with 19 bases in the middle. The CDR3 contains 15 residues. Germline CDR1 is DFQATT and CDR2 is SNEGSKA (reference sequence). CDR3 sequence (DNA): TGCAGTGCCAATAGGGACAACCGACGTTACAATGAGCAGTTCTTC. Amino acids: CSANRDNRRYNEQFF.

In this sample, this clonotype turned up many times. The chain combines TRBV7-9 with TRBJ1-5; 7 bases are a match to TRBD1. With 5 bases clipped from V and 5 bases from J, the junction kept 6 bases outside the gene matches. This CDR3 comprises 14 residues. CDR1 is SEHNR, CDR2 FQNEAQ, per germline (reference sequence). CDR3 in DNA: TGTGCCAGCAGCCTAGACAGGGCCTATCAGCCCCAGCATTTT. It codes for CASSLDRAYQPQHF.

This clonotype was detected many times. V gene TRBV6-5 combines with J gene TRBJ2-1, with TRBD2 identical over 9 bases. Trimming removed 4 bases from V and 9 bases from J; junction bases left unmatched: 7. CDR3 length: 14 residues. The germline CDR1 and CDR2 sequences are MNHEY and SVGAGI. The CDR3 DNA follows: TGTGCCAGCAGTTTTAAGCGGGGGGTGGCTGAGCAGTTCTTC. It codes for CASSFKRGVAEQFF.